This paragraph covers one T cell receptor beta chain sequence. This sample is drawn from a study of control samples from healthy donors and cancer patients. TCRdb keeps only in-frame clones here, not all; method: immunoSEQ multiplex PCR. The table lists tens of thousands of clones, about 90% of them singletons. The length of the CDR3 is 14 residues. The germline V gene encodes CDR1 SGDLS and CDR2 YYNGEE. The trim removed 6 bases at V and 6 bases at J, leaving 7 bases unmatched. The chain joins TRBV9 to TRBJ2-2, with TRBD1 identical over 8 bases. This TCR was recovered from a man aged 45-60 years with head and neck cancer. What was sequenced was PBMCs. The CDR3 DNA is TGTGCCAGCACCTCGACAGGGGTATCCGGGGAGCTGTTTTTT. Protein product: CASTSTGVSGELFF.